Listed below are T cell receptor beta chains from one sample, sequenced in a study of beta chain features in type 1 diabetes. Clones were sequenced by immunoSEQ multiplex PCR, and TCRdb holds only the in-frame ones, with some missing. The sample has 500,000 to 850,000 clones, 11% to 15% seen once. The sequenced sample consisted of naive CD4+ T cells from blood. Receptors originate from a man aged 18 to 30 with type 1 diabetes. The conserved cysteine and the conserved F or W are not part of the CDR3 here.

>TRBV10-3
AITQDRAYNEQF
>TRBV7-9
ASSLQGVEKLF
>TRBV2
ASSKTGTTEAF
>TRBV5-6
ASSLELTPVVNTGELF
>TRBV30
AWSVSVNTGELF
>TRBV11-3
ASSLRGTDTQY
>TRBV29-1
SGTGTDNEKLF
>TRBV23-1
ASSQQSGQAGVGTDTQY
>TRBV19
ASSTQLNEQF
>TRBV15
ATSRPGQTKETQY
>TRBV19
ASIPLGQGSGAEAF
>TRBV15
ATSLAGTVSYEQY
>TRBV11-2
ASSLNSGRLGQETQY
>TRBV11-2
ASGLQGEQF
>TRBV7-2
ASSLRQGRAGANVLT
>TRBV27
ASSPLRDTEAF
>TRBV13
ASSLQGGYGYT
>TRBV4-3
ASSQGTGFSEKLF
>TRBV6-5
ASSRLSDNSPLH
>TRBV5-1
ASSSQETQY
>TRBV7-2
ASSMTSGGAKDTQY
>TRBV30
AWRWDPSQETQY
>TRBV18
ASSPGPGDTQY
>TRBV5-1
ASSLAGGQENIQY
>TRBV5-1
ASSLEKDGYT
>TRBV7-6
ASSLAEGRHEQF
>TRBV11-2
ASSPRGGQADTQY
>TRBV2
ATSRDTGELF
>TRBV5-1
ASSLPGTGSGTQY
>TRBV7-3
ASSLRDSPEKLF
>TRBV5-1
ASTSTESTDTQY
>TRBV29-1
SVEDPIQGARYEQY
>TRBV4-1
ASSRGTSNSYNEQF
>TRBV5-1
ASSLARAVPGLAVPNEQF
>TRBV30
AWSGGLAGHTDTQY
>TRBV11-2
ATGAFAYNEQF
>TRBV7-9
ASSFRVLRLNTEAF
>TRBV29-1
SVLGQGAGPFAKNIQY
>TRBV7-2
ASSSFFYGYT
>TRBV5-4
ASSSQGQEETQY